These T cell receptor beta chains were read from a single sample in a study of cytomegalovirus exposure and HLA in healthy donors. Clones were sequenced by immunoSEQ multiplex PCR, and TCRdb holds only the in-frame ones, with some missing. The sample carries 150,000 or so clones, around 80% recorded once. The source material was PBMCs. The receptors derive from a woman between 35 and 50 years old in good health and CMV-seronegative. Each CDR3 is given with its conserved first and last residue. Fields, in order: J gene, V gene, D gene, clone size, CDR3 protein, CDR3 DNA. A D gene is named only where the DNA matches it firmly. Part of the rows lack a size; the others show once, few, many or a class for expanded clones.

>TRBJ1-2|TRBV29-1|NA|NA
CSVGEGSYGYTF
TGCAGCGTTGGTGAGGGAAGCTATGGCTACACCTTC
>TRBJ1-1|TRBV6-1|TRBD1|few
CASSPTDFPGGEAFF
TGTGCCAGCAGTCCTACTGATTTTCCAGGGGGTGAAGCTTTCTTT
>TRBJ2-5|TRBV5-1|TRBD2|NA
CASSVAAQPGLAQETQYF
TGCGCCAGCAGCGTTGCTGCGCAACCGGGACTAGCTCAAGAGACCCAGTACTTC
>TRBJ1-1|TRBV5-6|NA|NA
CASSLPAGWDENTEAFF
TGTGCCAGCAGCCTTCCGGCAGGGTGGGATGAGAACACTGAAGCTTTCTTT
>TRBJ2-7|TRBV27|TRBD1|few
CASSLERPGGEQYF
TGTGCCAGCAGTTTGGAGCGGCCAGGGGGCGAGCAGTACTTC
>TRBJ1-2|TRBV27|TRBD1|NA
CASRLGQGTANYGYTF
TGTGCCAGCCGTTTAGGACAGGGAACCGCTAACTATGGCTACACCTTC
>TRBJ2-1|TRBV5-1|NA|NA
CASTTPLGLTNEQFF
TGCGCCAGCACCACACCCCTTGGACTTACTAATGAGCAGTTCTTC
>TRBJ2-2|TRBV27|TRBD2|NA
CASSLSAGGTGELFF
TGTGCCAGCAGTTTATCGGCGGGAGGGACCGGGGAGCTGTTTTTT
>TRBJ2-6|TRBV7-9|NA|NA
CASSSSSSGANVLTF
TGTGCCAGCAGCTCATCATCCTCTGGGGCCAACGTCCTGACTTTC
>TRBJ2-3|TRBV30|NA|NA
CAWAREDTQYF
TGTGCTTGGGCGAGGGAAGATACGCAGTATTTT
>TRBJ2-3|TRBV5-1|NA|NA
CASSLNGGSTDTQYF
TGCGCCAGCAGCTTGAACGGAGGGTCCACAGATACGCAGTATTTT
>TRBJ2-3|TRBV11-2|NA|NA
CASSSGDTQYF
TGTGCCAGCAGCTCGGGAGATACGCAGTATTTT
>TRBJ1-1|TRBV9|NA|NA
CASSVDLNTEAFF
TGTGCCAGCAGCGTAGACTTGAACACTGAAGCTTTCTTT
>TRBJ1-5|TRBV2|NA|NA
CASRGGTNSNQPQHF
TGTGCCAGCAGGGGGGGGACAAATAGCAATCAGCCCCAGCATTTT
>TRBJ2-5|TRBV7-3|TRBD2|NA
CASSLGGRGGETQYF
TGTGCCAGCAGCTTAGGCGGGAGGGGAGGGGAGACCCAGTACTTC
>TRBJ2-3|TRBV6-6|NA|NA
CASRPGGTTDTQYF
TGTGCCAGCAGACCTGGCGGGACCACAGATACGCAGTATTTT
>TRBJ2-1|TRBV30|TRBD1|NA
CAWSFTGDEQFF
TGTGCCTGGAGTTTTACAGGGGATGAGCAGTTCTTC
>TRBJ1-1|TRBV5-1|TRBD1|NA
CASSPRDRGHYRANTEAFF
TGCGCCAGCAGCCCCCGGGACAGGGGACATTACCGTGCGAACACTGAAGCTTTCTTT
>TRBJ2-7|TRBV10-3|NA|NA
CATAGTGQVGEQYF
TGTGCCACGGCGGGCACCGGGCAGGTGGGCGAGCAGTACTTC
>TRBJ2-1|TRBV2|TRBD2|few
CASSGGPLAGGPMAEQFF
TGTGCCAGCAGTGGGGGACCCTTAGCGGGAGGGCCGATGGCTGAGCAGTTCTTC
>TRBJ1-5|TRBV6-1|NA|NA
CASLALQGDNQPQHF
TGTGCCAGCCTCGCCCTACAGGGAGACAATCAGCCCCAGCATTTT
>TRBJ2-1|TRBV6-5|NA|NA
CASAPRGNEQFF
TGTGCCAGCGCCCCCAGAGGTAATGAGCAGTTCTTC
>TRBJ2-7|TRBV5-6|TRBD2|NA
CASSLGLAASGYEQYF
TGTGCCAGCAGCTTGGGGCTAGCGGCATCAGGATACGAGCAGTACTTC
>TRBJ1-4|TRBV5-1|TRBD1|NA
CASSLAAGGGTNEKLFF
TGCGCCAGCAGCTTGGCCGCAGGGGGCGGCACTAATGAAAAACTGTTTTTT
>TRBJ1-1|TRBV28|NA|NA
CASSPRSGRAFF
TGTGCCAGCAGCCCTAGAAGTGGGAGAGCTTTCTTT
>TRBJ1-2|TRBV2|NA|few
CASSERGGVAGYTF
TGTGCCAGCAGTGAACGAGGAGGGGTGGCTGGCTACACCTTC
>TRBJ2-7|TRBV30|TRBD2|NA
CAWSVPGTSGYEQYF
TGTGCCTGGAGTGTACCCGGGACTAGCGGATACGAGCAGTACTTC
>TRBJ2-7|TRBV13|TRBD2|NA
CASSKGGRAVYEQYF
TGTGCCAGCAGCAAAGGAGGGAGGGCCGTTTACGAGCAGTACTTC
>TRBJ1-1|TRBV6-1|NA|NA
CASSDLPRGTEAFF
TGTGCCAGCAGTGATCTCCCTAGGGGCACTGAAGCTTTCTTT
>TRBJ1-2|TRBV27|TRBD1|NA
CASRTMGQGMYGYTF
TGTGCCAGCAGGACGATGGGACAGGGGATGTATGGCTACACCTTC
>TRBJ1-1|TRBV11-2|NA|NA
CASSFIRGGTEAFF
TGTGCCAGCAGCTTTATCAGGGGAGGGACTGAAGCTTTCTTT
>TRBJ2-5|TRBV11-2|TRBD1|NA
CASSQRTGILQETQYF
TGTGCCAGCAGCCAACGGACAGGGATATTACAAGAGACCCAGTACTTC
>TRBJ2-7|TRBV5-6|NA|NA
CASSLFIGGQQYF
TGTGCCAGCAGCTTGTTTATAGGAGGGCAGCAGTACTTC
>TRBJ1-1|TRBV27|NA|NA
CAVMGGANTEAFF
TGTGCCGTCATGGGGGGGGCGAACACTGAAGCTTTCTTT
>TRBJ2-3|TRBV5-4|TRBD2|few
CASDPPGLAARTEGWDTQYF
TGTGCCAGCGACCCACCGGGACTAGCGGCGAGGACGGAGGGTTGGGATACGCAGTATTTT
>TRBJ1-1|TRBV6-1|NA|NA
CASNPGERYTEAFF
TGTGCCAGCAACCCAGGGGAGAGGTACACTGAAGCTTTCTTT
>TRBJ2-1|TRBV9|TRBD2|NA
CASSVGVAGVGNEQFF
TGTGCCAGCAGCGTAGGGGTAGCGGGGGTTGGCAATGAGCAGTTCTTC
>TRBJ2-7|TRBV10-1|TRBD2|NA
CASSESKDRGCTSGRQYEQYF
TGCGCCAGCAGTGAGTCGAAGGACAGGGGATGTACTAGCGGGAGGCAATACGAGCAGTACTTC
>TRBJ2-5|TRBV5-1|NA|NA
CASSIGQFKETQYF
TGCGCCAGCAGCATAGGACAGTTTAAAGAGACCCAGTACTTC
>TRBJ2-7|TRBV27|NA|few
CASSPPYARQDEQYF
TGTGCCAGCAGCCCCCCTTACGCCCGTCAGGACGAGCAGTACTTC
>TRBJ2-2|TRBV9|TRBD2|NA
CASSVGPTSGRRTNTGELFF
TGTGCCAGCAGCGTAGGCCCGACTAGCGGGAGGAGAACGAACACCGGGGAGCTGTTTTTT
>TRBJ1-1|TRBV7-3|NA|NA
CASSLIEGTEAFF
TGTGCCAGCAGCTTAATCGAGGGCACTGAAGCTTTCTTT
>TRBJ1-1|TRBV19|NA|NA
CATLKGVWNTEAFF
TGTGCCACCCTGAAGGGGGTGTGGAACACTGAAGCTTTCTTT
>TRBJ2-3|TRBV28|NA|few
CASMEGVTDTQYF
TGTGCCAGCATGGAAGGGGTCACAGATACGCAGTATTTT
>TRBJ2-7|TRBV29-1|NA|NA
CSVVLGAPYEQYF
TGCAGCGTTGTTTTAGGGGCCCCCTACGAGCAGTACTTC
>TRBJ2-7|TRBV29-1|NA|NA
CSVEDPQGYEQYF
TGCAGCGTTGAAGATCCTCAGGGCTACGAGCAGTACTTC
>TRBJ1-2|TRBV27|TRBD1|NA
CASMLRQGFRDGYTF
TGTGCCAGCATGTTAAGACAGGGCTTTCGGGATGGCTACACCTTC
>TRBJ2-5|TRBV9|TRBD1|NA
CASSTGGFETQYF
TGTGCCAGCAGTACAGGGGGCTTCGAGACCCAGTACTTC
>TRBJ2-1|TRBV14|NA|NA
CASSQEVGVYEQFF
TGTGCCAGCAGCCAAGAAGTCGGGGTCTATGAGCAGTTCTTC
>TRBJ2-3|TRBV2|NA|NA
CASLLVYTDTQYF
TGTGCCAGCCTATTAGTTTACACAGATACGCAGTATTTT
>TRBJ1-4|TRBV7-2|TRBD1|NA
CASSRDRGDEKLFF
TGTGCCAGCAGTCGGGACAGGGGTGATGAAAAACTGTTTTTT
>TRBJ1-1|TRBV11-3|NA|NA
CASSLAGNTEAFF
TGTGCCAGCAGCTTGGCAGGGAACACTGAAGCTTTCTTT
>TRBJ2-7|TRBV7-9|TRBD2|NA
CASSQTGTSGEQYF
TGTGCCAGCAGCCAAACCGGGACTAGCGGCGAGCAGTACTTC
>TRBJ2-1|TRBV29-1|TRBD2|NA
CSVETSGNEQFF
TGCAGCGTGGAGACTAGCGGCAATGAGCAGTTCTTC
>TRBJ2-5|TRBV19|TRBD2|NA
CASSAGAGGVKTQYF
TGTGCCAGTAGTGCGGGAGCGGGCGGAGTAAAGACCCAGTACTTC
>TRBJ2-7|TRBV27|NA|NA
CASSFTGWGEQYF
TGTGCCAGCAGTTTTACGGGGTGGGGCGAGCAGTACTTC
>TRBJ2-2|TRBV9|NA|once
CASSVGVAANTGELFF
TGTGCCAGCAGCGTAGGGGTAGCCGCGAACACCGGGGAGCTGTTTTTT
>TRBJ1-2|TRBV4-1|NA|NA
CASSPTGPDDYGYTF
TGCGCCAGCAGCCCGACAGGCCCGGATGACTATGGCTACACCTTC
>TRBJ2-5|TRBV11-2|NA|NA
CASSPRGETQYF
TGTGCCAGCAGCCCTAGGGGAGAGACCCAGTACTTC